This TCR beta chain was sequenced in a study of blood T cell repertoires in COVID-19. The CDR3 loop spans 13 amino acids. The germline gives CDR1 SGHRS, CDR2 YFSETQ. Trimming stripped 4 bases from V and 2 bases from J, with 9 bases between. Libraries were prepared by immunoSEQ multiplex PCR; TCRdb keeps only in-frame clonotypes and omits some of them. The sample carries 300,000 to 400,000 clones, approximately 89% recorded once. The sample was peripheral blood. The chain is built from TRBV5-1 and TRBJ1-2, with D maybe TRBD1 (5 bases). The clonotype was recovered from a woman in her fifties or sixties with COVID-19, enrolled during active disease. The CDR3: CASSEGVNYGYTF. DNA of the CDR3: TGCGCCAGCAGCGAAGGGGTGAACTATGGCTACACCTTC.